There are a few counts of the clone carrying this T cell receptor (beta chain). Antigen specificity is unknown. It was approximately 9.7 ml of fresh peripheral blood that supplied the PBMCs. The data stem from a study of T cells in Graves' hyperthyroidism and ophthalmopathy. Regarding the study as a whole: Most thyroid-expanded clonotypes above 0.001 were also found in blood. Ophthalmopathy was separated from stable hyperthyroidism by a 13 V-J model. The model foresaw ophthalmopathy a median around 6 months prior to onset.

Researchers took RNA transcripts and amplified the TCR beta CDR3 regions from them. HTBI primers were used for first-round RT-PCR of the TCR CDR3. TCRdb reanalysed the multiplex PCR reads using MiXCR and keeps one entry per CDR3 protein. Found here are fewer than 700,000 distinct CDR3 sequences, around 16% of them singletons; the top ten hold less than 4.5%. The CDR3 has 17 amino acids. J gave up 0 bases and V 2 bases, and 7 bases lay outside the gene matches. The germline CDR1 and CDR2 sequences are SGDLS and YYNGEE. This TCR came from a woman aged 25 to 39 with Graves' hyperthyroidism. The chain uses TRBV9 and TRBJ2-3, with 9 bases aligning to TRBD1. Sequenced input: blood. CDR3 protein: CASSVGQGYLSTDTQYF. In nucleotides, the CDR3 is TGTGCCAGCAGCGTGGGACAGGGATACCTTAGCACAGATACGCAGTATTTT.